One sample yielded the 9 T cell receptor beta chains listed below, sequenced in a study of shared clonotypes between healthy human individuals (dated by TCRdb to between 2020 and 2021). Library preparation used the immunoSEQ multiplex PCR assay. The immuneACCESS repertoire file appears here via TCRdb, limited to in-frame rearrangements. These files lack a portion of the clones; in checked studies, under half of the deficit traces to unresolved V genes, and the cause of the others is not known. This sample holds millions of clones; 85% to 95% were observed only once. About 1.1% of the sample is held by the ten biggest clonotypes. CD8 naive samples were obtained by positive selection for CCR7 among CD45RO-negative cells, yielding a CD45RA+CCR7+ population from which TemRA cells were excluded. Sequencing was performed on naive CD8+ T cells sorted from blood. The sample's cell subset or site label, decoded: CD45RA+CCR7+. The receptors originated from a man younger than 30 in good health.

CDR3 loop: CASSIGAGANYGYTF. The CDR3 DNA reads as TGTGCCAGTAGTATAGGCGCAGGGGCTAACTATGGCTACACCTTC. The genes are TRBV19 and TRBJ1-2; weak D call: TRBD1 (6 bases). In germline, CDR1 is LNHDA, CDR2 SQIVND (reference sequence). V was clipped by 1 base and J by 0 bases, with 9 bases between them. The CDR3 sequence is 15 residues long.

The rearrangement joins TRBV30 to TRBJ2-1, with 8 bases lining up with TRBD2. This CDR3 has 15 residues. V was pared by 0 bases and J by 2 bases, with 3 bases of the junction left unmatched. Germline CDR1 GTSNPN, CDR2 SVGIG (reference sequence). CDR3 nucleotides: TGTGCCTGGAGTGTACTCGGGGGGGCCTACAATGAGCAGTTCTTC. Translated: CAWSVLGGAYNEQFF.

Of note for this clone: Mismatch with germline at one junction end may stem from a read error. The rearrangement uses TRBV10-2 and TRBJ2-1, with TRBD2 matching 8 bases. Germline V gives CDR1 WSHSY, CDR2 SAAADI. There are 9 residues in the CDR3. CDR3 in amino acids: CASGTSGVF. The CDR3, as DNA: TGCGCCAGTGGGACTAGTGGAGTCTTC.

This chain joins TRBV7-9 and TRBJ2-3, with TRBD2 identical over 9 bases. Looked up from germline, CDR1 is SEHNR and CDR2 is FQNEAQ (reference sequence). The CDR3 sequence is 16 residues long. J gave up 2 bases and V 5 bases, and 8 bases lay outside the gene matches. CDR3 loop: CASSRSSGEDTDTQYF. CDR3 in DNA: TGTGCCAGCAGCCGTTCTAGCGGGGAGGACACAGATACGCAGTATTTT.

V usage is TRBV27 and J usage is TRBJ2-2; a weak D match, TRBD1 (5 bases). The CDR3 runs 14 residues. Germline assignment: CDR1 MNHEY and CDR2 SMNVEV (reference sequence). The V gene lost 3 bases and the J gene lost 5 bases, with 10 bases spanning the gap. CDR3: CASSLDMPTGELFF. The CDR3 DNA follows: TGTGCCAGCAGTTTGGACATGCCTACCGGGGAGCTGTTTTTT.

The rearrangement joins TRBV7-9 to TRBJ2-2; TRBD2 is a possible D gene (5 bases). V was clipped by 5 bases and J by 10 bases, with 17 bases between them. The CDR3 has 14 residues. Germline CDR1 is SEHNR and CDR2 is FQNEAQ (reference sequence). CDR3 in amino acids: CASSPKERDVELFF. Here the CDR3 DNA reads TGTGCCAGCAGCCCAAAAGAGAGGGATGTGGAGCTGTTTTTT.

The gene calls are TRBV27 and TRBJ2-5; 12 positions agree with TRBD2. CDR1 and CDR2 from the germline V gene are MNHEY and SMNVEV (reference sequence). The CDR3 contains 14 residues. J was trimmed by 5 bases and V by 4 bases; bases with no gene match: 2. In DNA form, the CDR3 reads TGTGCCAGCAGTTCAGGGACTAGCGGGGAGACCCAGTACTTC. It encodes CASSSGTSGETQYF.

The chain couples TRBV13 to TRBJ2-7; tentative D call: TRBD2 (5 bases). From germline, CDR1 is PRHDT and CDR2 FYEKMQ (reference sequence). This CDR3 comprises 13 residues. Trimming shortened V by 5 bases and J by 1 base, and 9 bases separated the two germline ends. The CDR3: CASSARDSYEQYF. The CDR3 DNA follows: TGTGCCAGCAGCGCCCGGGATTCCTACGAGCAGTACTTC. The full variable domain, completed using reference TRBV13 and TRBJ2-7, is AAGVIQSPRHLIKEKRETATLKCYPIPRHDTVYWYQQGPGQDPQFLISFYEKMQSDKGSIPDRFSAQQFSDYHSELNMSSLELGDSALYFCASSARDSYEQYFGPGTRLTVT.

CDR3: CASSLGGTADYEQYF. The CDR3, as DNA: TGTGCCAGCAGCCTAGGTGGGACGGCGGACTACGAGCAGTACTTC. The gene calls are TRBV5-6 and TRBJ2-7, with D possibly being TRBD1 or TRBD2 (5 bases each). V was clipped by 4 bases and J by 3 bases, with 17 bases between them. Germline assignment: CDR1 SGHDT and CDR2 YYEEEE. CDR3 length: 15 amino acids.